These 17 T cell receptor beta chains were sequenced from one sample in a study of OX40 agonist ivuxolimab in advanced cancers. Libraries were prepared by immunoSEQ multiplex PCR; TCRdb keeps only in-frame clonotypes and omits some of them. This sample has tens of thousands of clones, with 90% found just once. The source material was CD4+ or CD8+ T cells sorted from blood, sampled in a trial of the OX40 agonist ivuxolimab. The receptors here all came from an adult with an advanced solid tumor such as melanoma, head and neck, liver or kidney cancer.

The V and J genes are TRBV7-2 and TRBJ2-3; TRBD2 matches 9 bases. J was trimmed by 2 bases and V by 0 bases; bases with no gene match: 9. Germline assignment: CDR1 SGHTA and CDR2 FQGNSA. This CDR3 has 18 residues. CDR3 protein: CASSLAGSGSTLTDTQYF. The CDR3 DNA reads TGTGCCAGCAGCTTAGCAGGTAGCGGGAGTACCCTCACAGATACGCAGTATTTT.

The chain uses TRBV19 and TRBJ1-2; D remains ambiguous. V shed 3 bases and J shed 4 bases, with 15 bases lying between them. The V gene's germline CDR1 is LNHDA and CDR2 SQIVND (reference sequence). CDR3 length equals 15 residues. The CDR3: CASSIPLLVGYGYTF. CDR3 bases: TGTGCCAGTAGTATCCCTCTTCTAGTAGGCTATGGCTACACCTTC.

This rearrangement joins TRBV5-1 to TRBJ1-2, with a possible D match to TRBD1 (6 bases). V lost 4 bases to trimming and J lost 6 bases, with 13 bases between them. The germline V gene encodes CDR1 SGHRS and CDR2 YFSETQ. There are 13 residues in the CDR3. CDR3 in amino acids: CASSKYRVDGYTF. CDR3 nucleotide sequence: TGCGCCAGCAGCAAGTACAGGGTCGATGGCTACACCTTC.

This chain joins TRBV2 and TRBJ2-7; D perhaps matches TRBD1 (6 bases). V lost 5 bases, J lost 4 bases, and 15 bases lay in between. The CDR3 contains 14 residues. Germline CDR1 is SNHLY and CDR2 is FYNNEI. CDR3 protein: CASSSRDKVYEQYF. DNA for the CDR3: TGTGCCAGCAGTTCCCGGGACAAGGTATACGAGCAGTACTTC.

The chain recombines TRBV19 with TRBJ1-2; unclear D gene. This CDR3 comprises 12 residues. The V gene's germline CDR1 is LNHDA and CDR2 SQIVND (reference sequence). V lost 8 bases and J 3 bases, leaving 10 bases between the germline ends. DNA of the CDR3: TGTGCCAGTCAACAAGACTACTATGGCTACACCTTC. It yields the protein CASQQDYYGYTF.

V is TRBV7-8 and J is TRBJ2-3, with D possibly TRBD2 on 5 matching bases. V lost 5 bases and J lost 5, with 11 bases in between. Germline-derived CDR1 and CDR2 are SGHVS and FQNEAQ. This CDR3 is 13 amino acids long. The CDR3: CASSLDRGDTQYF. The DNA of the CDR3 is TGTGCCAGCAGCCTTGACCGGGGAGATACGCAGTATTTT.

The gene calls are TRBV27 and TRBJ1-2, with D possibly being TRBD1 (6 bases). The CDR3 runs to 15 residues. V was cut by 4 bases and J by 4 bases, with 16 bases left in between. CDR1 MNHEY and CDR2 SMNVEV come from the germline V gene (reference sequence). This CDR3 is CASSSQQGRVYGYTF. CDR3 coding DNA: TGTGCCAGCAGTTCCCAGCAGGGGCGAGTCTATGGCTACACCTTC.

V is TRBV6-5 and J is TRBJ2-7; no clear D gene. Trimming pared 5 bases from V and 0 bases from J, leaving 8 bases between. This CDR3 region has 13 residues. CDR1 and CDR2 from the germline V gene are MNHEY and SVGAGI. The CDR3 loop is CASSHYSSYEQYF. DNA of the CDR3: TGTGCCAGCAGTCACTACAGCTCCTACGAGCAGTACTTC.

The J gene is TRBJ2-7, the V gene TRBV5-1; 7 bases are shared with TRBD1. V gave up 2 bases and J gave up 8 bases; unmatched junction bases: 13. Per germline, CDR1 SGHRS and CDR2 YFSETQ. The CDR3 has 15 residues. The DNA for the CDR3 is TGCGCCAGCAGCTTACTTCCCGGGACAGAAGAGAAGCAGTACTTC. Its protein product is CASSLLPGTEEKQYF. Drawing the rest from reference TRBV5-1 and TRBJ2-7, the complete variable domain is KAGVTQTPRYLIKTRGQQVTLSCSPISGHRSVSWYQQTPGQGLQFLFEYFSETQRNKGNFPGRFSGRQFSNSRSEMNVSTLELGDSALYLCASSLLPGTEEKQYFGPGTRLTVT.

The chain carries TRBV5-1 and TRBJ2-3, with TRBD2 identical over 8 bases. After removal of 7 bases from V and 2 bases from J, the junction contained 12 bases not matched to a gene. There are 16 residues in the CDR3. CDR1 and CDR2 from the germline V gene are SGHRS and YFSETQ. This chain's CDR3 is CASDLGSGNPTDTQYF. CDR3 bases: TGCGCCAGCGATCTCGGTAGCGGGAACCCCACAGATACGCAGTATTTT.

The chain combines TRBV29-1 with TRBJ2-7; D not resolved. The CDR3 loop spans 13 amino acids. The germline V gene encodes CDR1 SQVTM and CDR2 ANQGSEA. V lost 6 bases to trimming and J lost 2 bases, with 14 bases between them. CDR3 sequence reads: CSVGSTPTYEQYF. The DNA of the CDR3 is TGCAGCGTGGGTTCTACTCCAACCTACGAGCAGTACTTC.

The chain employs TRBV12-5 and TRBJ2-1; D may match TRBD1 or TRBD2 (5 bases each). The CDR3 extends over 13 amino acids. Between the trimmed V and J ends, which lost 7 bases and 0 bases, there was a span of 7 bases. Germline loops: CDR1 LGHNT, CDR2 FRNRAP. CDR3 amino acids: CASAGPSYNEQFF. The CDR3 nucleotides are TGTGCTAGTGCGGGGCCCTCCTACAATGAGCAGTTCTTC. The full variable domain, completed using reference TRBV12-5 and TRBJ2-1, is DARVTQTPRHKVTEMGQEVTMRCQPILGHNTVFWYRQTMMQGLELLAYFRNRAPLDDSGMPKDRFSAEMPDATLATLKIQPSEPRDSAVYFCASAGPSYNEQFFGPGTRLTVL.

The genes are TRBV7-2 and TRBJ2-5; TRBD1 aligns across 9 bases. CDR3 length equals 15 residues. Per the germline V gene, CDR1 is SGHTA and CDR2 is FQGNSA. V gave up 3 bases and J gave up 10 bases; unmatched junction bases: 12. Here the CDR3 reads CASSLKPGQGFGQYF. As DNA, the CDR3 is TGTGCCAGCAGCTTGAAACCGGGACAGGGATTTGGCCAGTACTTC.

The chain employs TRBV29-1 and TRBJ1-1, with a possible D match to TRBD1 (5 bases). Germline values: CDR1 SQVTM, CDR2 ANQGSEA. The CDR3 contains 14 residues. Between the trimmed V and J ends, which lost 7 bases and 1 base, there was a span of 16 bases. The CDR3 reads CSASGRVWNTEAFF. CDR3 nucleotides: TGCAGCGCATCGGGGCGCGTATGGAACACTGAAGCTTTCTTT.

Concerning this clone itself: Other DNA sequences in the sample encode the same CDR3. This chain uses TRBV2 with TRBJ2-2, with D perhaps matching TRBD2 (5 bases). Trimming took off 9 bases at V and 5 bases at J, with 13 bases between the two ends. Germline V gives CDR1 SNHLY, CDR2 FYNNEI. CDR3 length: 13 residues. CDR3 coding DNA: TGTGCCAGTCGACACCGGGAAACCGGGGAGCTGTTTTTT. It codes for CASRHRETGELFF.

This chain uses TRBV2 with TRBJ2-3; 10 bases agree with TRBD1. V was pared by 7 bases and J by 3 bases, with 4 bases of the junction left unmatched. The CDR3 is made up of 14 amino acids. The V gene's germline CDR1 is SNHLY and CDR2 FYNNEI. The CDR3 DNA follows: TGTGCCAGCACCCGGACAGGGGGAACAGATACGCAGTATTTT. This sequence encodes CASTRTGGTDTQYF. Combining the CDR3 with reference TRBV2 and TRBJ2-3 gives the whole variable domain EPEVTQTPSHQVTQMGQEVILRCVPISNHLYFYWYRQILGQKVEFLVSFYNNEISEKSEIFDDQFSVERPDGSNFTLKIRSTKLEDSAMYFCASTRTGGTDTQYFGPGTRLTVL.

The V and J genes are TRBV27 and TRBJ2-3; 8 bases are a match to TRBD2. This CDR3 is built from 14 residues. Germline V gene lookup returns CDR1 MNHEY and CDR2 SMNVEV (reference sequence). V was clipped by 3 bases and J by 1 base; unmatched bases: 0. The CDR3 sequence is CASSLTSGTDTQYF. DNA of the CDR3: TGTGCCAGCAGTTTGACTAGCGGCACAGATACGCAGTATTTT.